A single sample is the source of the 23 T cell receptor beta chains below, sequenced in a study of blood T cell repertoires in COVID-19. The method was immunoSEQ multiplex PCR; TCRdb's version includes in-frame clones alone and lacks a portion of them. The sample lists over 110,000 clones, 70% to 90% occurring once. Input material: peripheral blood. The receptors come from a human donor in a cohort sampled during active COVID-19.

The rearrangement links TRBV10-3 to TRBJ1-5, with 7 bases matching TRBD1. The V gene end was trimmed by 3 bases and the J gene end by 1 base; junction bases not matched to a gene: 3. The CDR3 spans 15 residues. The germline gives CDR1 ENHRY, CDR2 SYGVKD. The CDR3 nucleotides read TGTGCCATCAGTGATCCGGGACAGAGCAATCAGCCCCAGCATTTT. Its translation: CAISDPGQSNQPQHF.

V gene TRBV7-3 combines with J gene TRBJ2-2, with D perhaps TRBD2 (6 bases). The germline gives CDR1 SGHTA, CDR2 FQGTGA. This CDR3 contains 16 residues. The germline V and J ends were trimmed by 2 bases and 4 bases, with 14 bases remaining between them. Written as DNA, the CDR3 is TGTGCCAGCAGCTTACTAGGCCGGGGGAGCACCGGGGAGCTGTTTTTT. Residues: CASSLLGRGSTGELFF.

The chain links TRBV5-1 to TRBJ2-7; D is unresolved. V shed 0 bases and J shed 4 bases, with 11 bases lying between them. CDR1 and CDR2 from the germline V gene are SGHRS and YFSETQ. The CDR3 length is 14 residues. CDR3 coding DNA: TGCGCCAGCAGCTTGGGTCAGGATGGATACGAGCAGTACTTC. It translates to CASSLGQDGYEQYF.

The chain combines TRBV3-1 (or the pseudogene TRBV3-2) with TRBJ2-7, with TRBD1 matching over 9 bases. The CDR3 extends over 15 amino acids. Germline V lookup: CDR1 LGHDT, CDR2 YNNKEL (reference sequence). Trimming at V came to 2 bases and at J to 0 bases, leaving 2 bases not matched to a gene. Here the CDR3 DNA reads TGTGCCAGCAGCCAAAAGACAGGGGGCTCCTACGAGCAGTACTTC. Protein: CASSQKTGGSYEQYF.

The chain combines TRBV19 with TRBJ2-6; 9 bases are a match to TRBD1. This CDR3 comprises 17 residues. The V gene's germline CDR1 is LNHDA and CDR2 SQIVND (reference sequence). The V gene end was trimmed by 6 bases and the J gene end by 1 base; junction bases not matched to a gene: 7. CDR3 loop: CASSDGTGFSGANVLTF. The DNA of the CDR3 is TGTGCCAGTAGCGATGGGACAGGGTTTTCTGGGGCCAACGTCCTGACTTTC.

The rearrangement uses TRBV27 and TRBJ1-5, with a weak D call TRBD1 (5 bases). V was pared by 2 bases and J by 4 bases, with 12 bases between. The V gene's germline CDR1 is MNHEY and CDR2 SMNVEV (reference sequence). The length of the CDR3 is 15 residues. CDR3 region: CASSLGREVNQPQHF. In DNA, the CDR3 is TGTGCCAGCAGTTTAGGCAGGGAAGTAAATCAGCCCCAGCATTTT.

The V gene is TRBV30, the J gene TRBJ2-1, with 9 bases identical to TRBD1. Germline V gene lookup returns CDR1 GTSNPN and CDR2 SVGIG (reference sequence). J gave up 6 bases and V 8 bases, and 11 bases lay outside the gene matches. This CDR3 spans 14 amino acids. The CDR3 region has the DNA TGTGCCCGGAACACGGGGACAGGGATCAATGAGCAGTTCTTC. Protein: CARNTGTGINEQFF. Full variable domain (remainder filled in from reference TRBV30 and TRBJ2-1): SQTIHQWPATLVQPVGSPLSLECTVEGTSNPNLYWYRQAAGRGLQLLFYSVGIGQISSEVPQNLSASRPQDRQFILSSKKLLLSDSGFYLCARNTGTGINEQFFGPGTRLTVL.

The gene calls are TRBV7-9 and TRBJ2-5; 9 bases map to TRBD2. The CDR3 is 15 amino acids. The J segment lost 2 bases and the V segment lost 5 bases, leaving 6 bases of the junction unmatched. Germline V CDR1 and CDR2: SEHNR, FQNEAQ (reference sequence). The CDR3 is CASSPWTSEQETQYF. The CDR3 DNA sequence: TGTGCCAGCAGCCCCTGGACTAGCGAACAAGAGACCCAGTACTTC. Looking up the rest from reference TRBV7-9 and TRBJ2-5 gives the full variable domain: DTGVSQNPRHKITKRGQNVTFRCDPISEHNRLYWYRQTLGQGPEFLTYFQNEAQLEKSRLLSDRFSAERPKGSFSTLEIQRTEQGDSAMYLCASSPWTSEQETQYFGPGTRLLVL.

The CDR3: CATNRGGNNSPLHF. The CDR3 DNA follows: TGTGCCACCAACCGGGGGGGAAATAATTCACCCCTCCACTTT. The V gene is TRBV19, the J gene TRBJ1-6, with D tentatively TRBD1 (5 bases). Germline CDR1 is LNHDA and CDR2 is SQIVND (reference sequence). CDR3 size: 14 residues. V dropped 10 bases and J dropped 5 bases, with 15 bases sitting between them.

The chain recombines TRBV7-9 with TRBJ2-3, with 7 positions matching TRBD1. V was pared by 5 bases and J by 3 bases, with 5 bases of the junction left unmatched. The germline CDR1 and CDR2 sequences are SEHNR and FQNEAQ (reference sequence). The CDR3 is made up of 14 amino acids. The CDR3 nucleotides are TGTGCCAGCAGCCTTAGACAGGGAACAGATACGCAGTATTTT. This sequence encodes CASSLRQGTDTQYF.

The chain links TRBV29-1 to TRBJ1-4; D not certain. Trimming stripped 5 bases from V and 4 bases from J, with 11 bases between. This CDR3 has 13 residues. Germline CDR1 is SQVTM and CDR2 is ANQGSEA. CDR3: CSVQGRVNEKLFF. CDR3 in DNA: TGCAGCGTTCAAGGACGGGTTAATGAAAAACTGTTTTTT. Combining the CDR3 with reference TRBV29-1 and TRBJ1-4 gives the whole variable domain SAVISQKPSRDICQRGTSLTIQCQVDSQVTMMFWYRQQPGQSLTLIATANQGSEATYESGFVIDKFPISRPNLTFSTLTVSNMSPEDSSIYLCSVQGRVNEKLFFGSGTQLSVL.

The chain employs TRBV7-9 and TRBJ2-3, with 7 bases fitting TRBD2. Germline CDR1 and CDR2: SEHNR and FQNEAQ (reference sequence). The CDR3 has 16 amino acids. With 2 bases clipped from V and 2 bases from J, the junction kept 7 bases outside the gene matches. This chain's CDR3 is CASSLPPGLYTDTQYF. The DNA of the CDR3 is TGTGCCAGCAGCTTACCTCCGGGACTATACACAGATACGCAGTATTTT.

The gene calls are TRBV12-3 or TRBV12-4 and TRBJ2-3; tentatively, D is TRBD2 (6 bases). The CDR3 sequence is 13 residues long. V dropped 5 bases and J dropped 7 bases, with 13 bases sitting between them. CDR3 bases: TGTGCCAGCAGTCTCCGGGAGCTAAATACGCAGTATTTT. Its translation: CASSLRELNTQYF.

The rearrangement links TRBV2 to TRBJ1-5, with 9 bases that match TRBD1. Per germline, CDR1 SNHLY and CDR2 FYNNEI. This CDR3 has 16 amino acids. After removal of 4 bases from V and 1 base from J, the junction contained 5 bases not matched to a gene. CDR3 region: CASSGQGVISNQPQHF. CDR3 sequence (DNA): TGTGCCAGCAGTGGACAGGGGGTCATAAGCAATCAGCCCCAGCATTTT.

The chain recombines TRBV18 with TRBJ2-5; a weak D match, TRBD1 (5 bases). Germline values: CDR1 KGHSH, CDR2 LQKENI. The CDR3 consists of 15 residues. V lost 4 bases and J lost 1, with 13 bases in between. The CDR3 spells CASSLGRTFQETQYF. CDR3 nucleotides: TGTGCCAGCTCACTTGGACGGACATTCCAAGAGACCCAGTACTTC.

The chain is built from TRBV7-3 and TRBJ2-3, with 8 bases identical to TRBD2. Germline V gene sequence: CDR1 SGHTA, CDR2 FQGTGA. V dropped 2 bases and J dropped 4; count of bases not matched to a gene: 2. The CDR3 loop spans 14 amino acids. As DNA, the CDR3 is TGTGCCAGCAGCTTAGGACTAGCTTCAGATACGCAGTATTTT. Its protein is CASSLGLASDTQYF.

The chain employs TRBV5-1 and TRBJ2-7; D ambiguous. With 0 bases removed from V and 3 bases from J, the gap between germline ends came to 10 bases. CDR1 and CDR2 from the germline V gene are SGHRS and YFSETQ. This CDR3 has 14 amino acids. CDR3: CASSLGPMSYEQYF. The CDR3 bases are TGCGCCAGCAGCTTGGGCCCCATGAGCTACGAGCAGTACTTC.

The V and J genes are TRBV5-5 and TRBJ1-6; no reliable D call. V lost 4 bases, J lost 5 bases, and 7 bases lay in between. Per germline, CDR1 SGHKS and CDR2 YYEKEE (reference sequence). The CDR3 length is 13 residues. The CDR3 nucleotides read TGTGCCAGCAGCCTTACTGATAATTCACCCCTCCACTTT. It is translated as CASSLTDNSPLHF.

The CDR3 bases are TGTGCCAGCAGTTATCGGGAGACCGACGTCCTGACTTTC. As protein: CASSYRETDVLTF. This chain uses TRBV12-3 or TRBV12-4 with TRBJ2-6; possibly TRBD2 for D (6 bases). The CDR3 has 13 amino acids. V was clipped by 4 bases and J by 11 bases, with 12 bases between them.

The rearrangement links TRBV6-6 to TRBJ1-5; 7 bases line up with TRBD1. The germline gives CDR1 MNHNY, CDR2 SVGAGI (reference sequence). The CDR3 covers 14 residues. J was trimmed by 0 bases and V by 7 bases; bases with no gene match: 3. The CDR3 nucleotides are TGTGCCAGCACCGACAGGGTTAGCAATCAGCCCCAGCATTTT. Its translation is CASTDRVSNQPQHF.

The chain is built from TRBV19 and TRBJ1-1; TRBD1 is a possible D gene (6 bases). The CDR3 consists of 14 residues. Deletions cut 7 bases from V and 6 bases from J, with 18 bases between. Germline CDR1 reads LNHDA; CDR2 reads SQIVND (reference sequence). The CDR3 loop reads CASTPRGGGPEAFF. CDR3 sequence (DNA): TGTGCCAGTACCCCAAGGGGGGGTGGCCCTGAAGCTTTCTTT.

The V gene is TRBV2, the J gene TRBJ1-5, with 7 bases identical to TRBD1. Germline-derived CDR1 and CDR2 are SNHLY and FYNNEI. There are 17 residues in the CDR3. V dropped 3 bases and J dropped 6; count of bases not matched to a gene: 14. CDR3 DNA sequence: TGTGCCAGCAGTGATGGGTTGACAGGGCCCGCCGGTCAGCCCCAGCATTTT. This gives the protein CASSDGLTGPAGQPQHF.

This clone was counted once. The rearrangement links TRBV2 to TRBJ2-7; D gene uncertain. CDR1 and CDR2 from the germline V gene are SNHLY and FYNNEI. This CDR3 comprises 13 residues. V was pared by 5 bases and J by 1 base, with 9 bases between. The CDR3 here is CASSLAVSYEQYF. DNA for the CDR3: TGTGCCAGCAGTCTTGCGGTGTCCTACGAGCAGTACTTC.